Each of the 28 T cell receptor beta chains below was sequenced from the same sample in a study of CD8 T cells in ankylosing spondylitis (TCRdb year 2017). The library came from 5' RACE. This sample was sequenced with an Illumina HiSeq 2500. In-frame beta chains were kept once TCRdb had trimmed the public reads at Q25 with fastp and called clones with MiXCR. Entries that share a CDR3 protein sequence are merged under the most common genes and DNA. In all, the sample holds roughly 40,000 distinct CDR3 sequences, and less than 3.5% of those were seen once. The ten largest account for around 4.5% of the sample. The sequenced sample was blood, either unsorted or a sorted T cell fraction (not recorded which). These receptors were collected from a male donor with ankylosing spondylitis or in good health (not recorded which).

This clonotype appeared many times. This chain uses TRBV9 with TRBJ2-7, with 8 bases matching TRBD2. The CDR3 length is 15 residues. Germline V CDR1 and CDR2: SGDLS, YYNGEE. The trim removed 4 bases at V and 7 bases at J, leaving 13 bases unmatched. In DNA form, the CDR3 reads TGTGCCAGCAGCATCTCCGGGACTAGGACTCGGGAGCAGTACTTC. The encoded protein is CASSISGTRTREQYF.

This clonotype occurred many times. V and J are TRBV9 and TRBJ2-3; D is uncertain. This CDR3 has 12 residues. Germline V gives CDR1 SGDLS, CDR2 YYNGEE. Deletions cut 9 bases from V and 0 bases from J, with 8 bases between. CDR3 nucleotides: TGTGCCACTACAGCTAGCACAGATACGCAGTATTTT. Its protein product is CATTASTDTQYF.

This clonotype was counted a few times. This chain connects TRBV9 to TRBJ2-3; possibly TRBD2 for D (7 bases). CDR1 SGDLS and CDR2 YYNGEE come from the germline V gene. The CDR3 sequence is 14 residues long. V lost 3 bases and J 6 bases, leaving 14 bases between the germline ends. In nucleotides, the CDR3 is TGTGCCAGCAGCGGACCTGAGGGGGGGGATACGCAGTATTTT. Translating it yields CASSGPEGGDTQYF.

This clonotype was observed many times. The gene calls are TRBV9 and TRBJ2-5, with 7 bases identical to TRBD1. Trimming removed 4 bases from V and 2 bases from J; junction bases left unmatched: 5. The germline CDR1 and CDR2 sequences are SGDLS and YYNGEE. The CDR3 extends over 14 amino acids. Here the CDR3 reads CASSTGTAQETQYF. The CDR3 DNA reads as TGTGCCAGCAGCACAGGGACAGCGCAAGAGACCCAGTACTTC.

This clonotype came up many times. The gene calls are TRBV9 and TRBJ2-1; 9 bases fit TRBD2. Germline loops: CDR1 SGDLS, CDR2 YYNGEE. The CDR3 has 20 residues. J gave up 0 bases and V 3 bases, and 16 bases lay outside the gene matches. The CDR3 spells CASSDGRGGLALSSYNEQFF. CDR3 in DNA: TGTGCCAGCAGCGATGGGAGGGGAGGACTAGCGCTGAGCTCCTACAATGAGCAGTTCTTC.

This clonotype came up many times. The V call is TRBV9, the J call TRBJ2-7, with 12 bases lining up with TRBD2. Germline V gives CDR1 SGDLS, CDR2 YYNGEE. V lost 4 bases and J lost 6; bases outside the gene matches: 14. This CDR3 is 17 amino acids long. CDR3 residues: CASSPGLAGINPLEQYF. CDR3 coding DNA: TGTGCCAGCAGCCCTGGACTAGCGGGAATCAACCCACTCGAGCAGTACTTC.

This clonotype has a count of ten or more. The chain has TRBV9 and TRBJ2-2; TRBD2 aligns across 11 bases. Per the germline V gene, CDR1 is SGDLS and CDR2 is YYNGEE. V dropped 4 bases and J dropped 7; count of bases not matched to a gene: 9. CDR3 size: 16 residues. The CDR3 DNA reads TGTGCCAGCAGCCCCCAGACTAGCGGGACATACGGGGAGCTGTTTTTT. This gives the protein CASSPQTSGTYGELFF.

At least ten counts were recorded for this clonotype. The rearrangement joins TRBV9 to TRBJ2-2; possibly TRBD1 for D (5 bases). CDR3 length: 14 amino acids. V was pared by 2 bases and J by 6 bases, with 11 bases between. Germline V gene sequence: CDR1 SGDLS, CDR2 YYNGEE. CDR3 DNA: TGTGCCAGCAGCGTTCTTGCAGGGCCCGGGGAGCTGTTTTTT. This sequence encodes CASSVLAGPGELFF.

This clonotype came up many times. The CDR3 reads CASSANLLFSEKLFF. DNA of the CDR3: TGTGCCAGCAGTGCCAACCTCCTATTTTCCGAAAAACTGTTTTTT. This chain links TRBV9 with TRBJ1-4; D not resolved. The V gene lost 5 bases and the J gene lost 8 bases, with 19 bases spanning the gap. This CDR3 comprises 15 residues. From germline, CDR1 is SGDLS and CDR2 YYNGEE.

This clonotype was recorded many times. V is TRBV9 and J is TRBJ2-2, with 7 bases identical to TRBD2. CDR1 SGDLS and CDR2 YYNGEE come from the germline V gene. The junction had 3 bases not matched to a gene; V was cut back by 0 bases and J by 1 base. The CDR3 consists of 16 residues. CDR3 residues: CASSVDLAVNTGELFF. The CDR3 region has the DNA TGTGCCAGCAGCGTAGATCTAGCGGTGAACACCGGGGAGCTGTTTTTT.

The chain is built from TRBV9 and TRBJ2-3; D is uncertain. The CDR3 has 13 amino acids. V dropped 3 bases and J dropped 2 bases, with 7 bases sitting between them. Germline assignment: CDR1 SGDLS and CDR2 YYNGEE. For the CDR3, the DNA is TGTGCCAGCAGCGCCCAAATCACAGATACGCAGTATTTT. Protein: CASSAQITDTQYF.

This clonotype was counted many times. The chain combines TRBV9 with TRBJ2-1; a weak D match, TRBD2 (7 bases). Germline assignment: CDR1 SGDLS and CDR2 YYNGEE. CDR3 length: 14 residues. V shed 0 bases and J shed 8 bases, with 12 bases lying between them. The CDR3 DNA is TGTGCCAGCAGCGTAGACCCCGGGGGGCATGAGCAGTTCTTC. It encodes CASSVDPGGHEQFF.

The sample holds many counts of this clonotype. V and J are TRBV9 and TRBJ2-3; D unresolved. Germline CDR1 reads SGDLS; CDR2 reads YYNGEE. The CDR3 extends over 14 amino acids. The V end lost 0 bases, the J end lost 2 bases, and 7 bases lay between the germline ends. CDR3 DNA: TGTGCCAGCAGCGTAGAGACCTCCACAGATACGCAGTATTTT. Translating it yields CASSVETSTDTQYF.

This clonotype is judged medium-sized. This chain joins TRBV9 and TRBJ2-3; no clear D gene. V lost 0 bases, J lost 1 base, and 3 bases lay in between. The CDR3 contains 13 residues. The germline V gene encodes CDR1 SGDLS and CDR2 YYNGEE. CDR3 protein: CASSVGGTDTQYF. The CDR3 DNA reads as TGTGCCAGCAGCGTAGGGGGCACAGATACGCAGTATTTT.

This clonotype was picked up many times. V is TRBV9 and J is TRBJ2-1; D unresolved. V lost 0 bases, J lost 9 bases, and 16 bases lay in between. Germline CDR1 reads SGDLS; CDR2 reads YYNGEE. This CDR3 contains 15 residues. This CDR3 reads CASSVASSESGEQFF. CDR3 DNA sequence: TGTGCCAGCAGCGTAGCTTCTTCCGAGTCGGGTGAGCAGTTCTTC.

This clonotype was seen many times. The rearrangement uses TRBV9 and TRBJ2-5, with 12 bases fitting TRBD2. Germline-derived CDR1 and CDR2 are SGDLS and YYNGEE. Losses at the gene ends were 0 bases for V and 4 bases for J; bases not matched to a gene: 4. This CDR3 is 16 amino acids long. This CDR3 is CASSVGRTSGIETQYF. CDR3 nucleotide sequence: TGTGCCAGCAGCGTAGGTAGGACTAGCGGGATAGAGACCCAGTACTTC.

This clonotype was found many times. V usage is TRBV9 and J usage is TRBJ2-7; D uncertain. This CDR3 has 14 amino acids. CDR1 is SGDLS and CDR2 is YYNGEE in the germline V gene. V gave up 2 bases and J gave up 0 bases, with 9 bases separating them. The CDR3 sequence is CASSVWGSSYEQYF. The DNA of the CDR3 is TGTGCCAGCAGCGTTTGGGGTAGCTCCTACGAGCAGTACTTC.

This clonotype was seen repeatedly, ten times or more. This chain uses TRBV9 with TRBJ2-7; D gene ambiguous. V shed 2 bases and J shed 3 bases, with 9 bases lying between them. The germline V gene encodes CDR1 SGDLS and CDR2 YYNGEE. The CDR3 covers 13 residues. The CDR3, as DNA: TGTGCCAGCAGCGTCCACGACAACTACGAGCAGTACTTC. Residues: CASSVHDNYEQYF. Full variable domain (rest looked up from reference TRBV9 and TRBJ2-7): DSGVTQTPKHLITATGQRVTLRCSPRSGDLSVYWYQQSLDQGLQFLIQYYNGEERAKGNILERFSAQQFPDLHSELNLSSLELGDSALYFCASSVHDNYEQYFGPGTRLTVT.

In this sample, this clonotype turned up many times. V gene TRBV9 combines with J gene TRBJ2-1; D gene ambiguous. The CDR3 contains 20 residues. Per germline, CDR1 SGDLS and CDR2 YYNGEE. With 4 bases removed from V and 0 bases from J, the gap between germline ends came to 26 bases. The CDR3 sequence: CASSPRLTAGQSVSYNEQFF. The CDR3 coding sequence is TGTGCCAGCAGCCCCCGTCTGACTGCCGGCCAGAGTGTCTCCTACAATGAGCAGTTCTTC.

This clonotype was counted at least ten times. The V call is TRBV9, the J call TRBJ2-7, with D tentatively TRBD1 or TRBD2 (5 bases each). This CDR3 spans 14 amino acids. Trimming cost V 2 bases and J 1 base, with 10 bases left between them. The germline V gene encodes CDR1 SGDLS and CDR2 YYNGEE. This chain's CDR3 is CASSVGTMSYEQYF. The CDR3, as DNA: TGTGCCAGCAGCGTGGGGACGATGTCCTACGAGCAGTACTTC.

The sample holds many counts of this clonotype. This chain uses TRBV9 with TRBJ2-1; the match to TRBD2 covers 10 bases. The germline CDR1 and CDR2 sequences are SGDLS and YYNGEE. The CDR3 is 15 amino acids. Unmatched junction bases numbered 3, after V lost 3 bases and J lost 3 bases. Here the CDR3 reads CASSGASGSYNEQFF. CDR3 coding DNA: TGTGCCAGCAGCGGGGCTAGCGGGAGCTACAATGAGCAGTTCTTC.

This clonotype was recorded at least ten times. The chain joins TRBV9 to TRBJ2-2; D is undetermined. The ends were cut back, 4 bases at V and 1 base at J, with 8 bases in the middle. The germline gives CDR1 SGDLS, CDR2 YYNGEE. The CDR3 is 14 residues long. Here the CDR3 DNA reads TGTGCCAGCAGCCTGCTGGTGAACACCGGGGAGCTGTTTTTT. The encoded protein is CASSLLVNTGELFF. The whole variable domain, filled in from reference TRBV9 and TRBJ2-2, reads DSGVTQTPKHLITATGQRVTLRCSPRSGDLSVYWYQQSLDQGLQFLIQYYNGEERAKGNILERFSAQQFPDLHSELNLSSLELGDSALYFCASSLLVNTGELFFGEGSRLTVL.

By share, this clonotype ranks as medium-sized. J is TRBJ2-5 and V is TRBV9; D gene unclear. The CDR3 has 13 residues. Germline assignment: CDR1 SGDLS and CDR2 YYNGEE. V lost 0 bases and J lost 2, with 5 bases in between. CDR3 sequence reads: CASSVGLQETQYF. The CDR3 coding sequence is TGTGCCAGCAGCGTAGGTCTGCAAGAGACCCAGTACTTC.

The chain recombines TRBV9 with TRBJ2-3; 8 nucleotides line up with TRBD2. CDR1 and CDR2 (germline): SGDLS, YYNGEE. This CDR3 has 16 amino acids. V gave up 7 bases and J gave up 4 bases; unmatched junction bases: 14. The CDR3 region is CASGAPPGGSPDTQYF. Here the CDR3 DNA reads TGTGCCAGCGGAGCCCCCCCGGGGGGGTCCCCAGATACGCAGTATTTT.

The CDR3 is CASSVTSGLNTGELFF. The DNA of the CDR3 is TGTGCCAGCAGCGTGACTAGCGGGTTGAACACCGGGGAGCTGTTTTTT. V and J are TRBV9 and TRBJ2-2; 10 nucleotides line up with TRBD2. CDR1 and CDR2 from the germline V gene are SGDLS and YYNGEE. Germline trimming cut 2 bases from V and 1 base from J; bases unmatched to any gene: 2. The CDR3 runs to 16 residues.

As for this clonotype: A much larger clone lies a single base off, so this may be a read error. The chain is built from TRBV9 and TRBJ2-3, with TRBD2 matching 10 bases. This CDR3 spans 16 amino acids. Per the germline V gene, CDR1 is SGDLS and CDR2 is YYNGEE. In DNA, the CDR3 is TGTGCCAGCAGCACCTGGGGACTAGCGAACACAGATACGCAGAATTTT. It encodes CASSTWGLANTDTQNF.

This clonotype was picked up many times. The chain uses TRBV9 and TRBJ2-1; 11 positions match TRBD2. The CDR3 totals 16 residues. Germline V gene data show CDR1 as SGDLS and CDR2 as YYNGEE. Losses at the gene ends were 3 bases for V and 9 bases for J; bases not matched to a gene: 11. As DNA, the CDR3 is TGTGCCAGCAGCGAAACGGGACTAGCGGTGGGGAGTGAGCAGTTCTTC. It specifies CASSETGLAVGSEQFF.

This clonotype was found many times. CDR3 residues: CASSVIAGGYNEQFF. In DNA, the CDR3 is TGTGCCAGCAGCGTGATAGCGGGGGGGTACAATGAGCAGTTCTTC. The chain employs TRBV9 and TRBJ2-1, with 11 bases matching TRBD2. Germline CDR1 reads SGDLS; CDR2 reads YYNGEE. This CDR3 contains 15 residues. The J segment lost 4 bases and the V segment lost 2 bases, leaving 2 bases of the junction unmatched.